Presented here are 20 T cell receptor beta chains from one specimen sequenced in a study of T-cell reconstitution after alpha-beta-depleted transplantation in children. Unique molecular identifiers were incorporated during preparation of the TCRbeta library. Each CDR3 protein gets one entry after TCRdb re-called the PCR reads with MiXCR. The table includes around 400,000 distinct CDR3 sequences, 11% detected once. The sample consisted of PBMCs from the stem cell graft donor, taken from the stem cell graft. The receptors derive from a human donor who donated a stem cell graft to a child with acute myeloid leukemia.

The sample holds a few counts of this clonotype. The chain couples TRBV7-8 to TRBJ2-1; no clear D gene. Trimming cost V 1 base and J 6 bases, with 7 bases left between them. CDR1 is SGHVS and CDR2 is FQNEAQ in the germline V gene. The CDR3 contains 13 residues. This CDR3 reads CASSLDYSNEQFF. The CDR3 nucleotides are TGTGCCAGCAGCTTAGACTACAGCAATGAGCAGTTCTTC.

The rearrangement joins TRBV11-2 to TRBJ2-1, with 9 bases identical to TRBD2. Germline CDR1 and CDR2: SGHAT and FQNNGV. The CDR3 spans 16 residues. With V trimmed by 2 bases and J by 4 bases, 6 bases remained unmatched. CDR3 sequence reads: CASSLRLAATYNEQFF. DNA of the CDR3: TGTGCCAGCAGCTTAAGACTAGCGGCAACTTACAATGAGCAGTTCTTC.

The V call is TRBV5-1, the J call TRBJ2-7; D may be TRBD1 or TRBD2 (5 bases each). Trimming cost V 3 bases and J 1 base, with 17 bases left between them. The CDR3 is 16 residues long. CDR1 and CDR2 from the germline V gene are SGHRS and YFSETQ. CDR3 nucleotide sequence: TGCGCCAGCAGCTCGGGTCTCCGGGACGGTTCCTACGAGCAGTACTTC. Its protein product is CASSSGLRDGSYEQYF.

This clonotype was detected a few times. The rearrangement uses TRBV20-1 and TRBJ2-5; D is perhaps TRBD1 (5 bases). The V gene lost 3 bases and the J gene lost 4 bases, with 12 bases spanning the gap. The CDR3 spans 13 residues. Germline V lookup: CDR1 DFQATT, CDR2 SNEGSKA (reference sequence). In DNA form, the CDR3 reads TGCAGTGCTAGCTCGCAGGGTGGAGAGACCCAGTACTTC. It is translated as CSASSQGGETQYF.

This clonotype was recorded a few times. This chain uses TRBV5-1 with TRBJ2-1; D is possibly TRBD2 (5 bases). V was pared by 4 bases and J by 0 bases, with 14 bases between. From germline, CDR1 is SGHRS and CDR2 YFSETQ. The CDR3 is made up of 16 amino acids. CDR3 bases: TGCGCCAGCAGCCCAAACACTAGAGGCTCCTACAATGAGCAGTTCTTC. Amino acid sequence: CASSPNTRGSYNEQFF.

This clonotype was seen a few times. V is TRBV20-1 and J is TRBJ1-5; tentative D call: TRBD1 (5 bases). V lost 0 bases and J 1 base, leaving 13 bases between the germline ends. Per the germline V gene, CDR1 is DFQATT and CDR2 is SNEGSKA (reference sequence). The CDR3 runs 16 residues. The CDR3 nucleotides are TGCAGTGCTAGAGATCGGGGGGATAGGAGCAATCAGCCCCAGCATTTT. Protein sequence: CSARDRGDRSNQPQHF.

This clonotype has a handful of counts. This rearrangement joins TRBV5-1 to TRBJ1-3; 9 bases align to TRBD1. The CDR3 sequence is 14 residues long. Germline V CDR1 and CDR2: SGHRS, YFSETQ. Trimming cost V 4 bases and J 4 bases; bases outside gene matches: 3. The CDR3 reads CASSRGTGGNTIYF. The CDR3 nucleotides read TGCGCCAGCAGCCGTGGGACAGGGGGAAACACCATATATTTT.

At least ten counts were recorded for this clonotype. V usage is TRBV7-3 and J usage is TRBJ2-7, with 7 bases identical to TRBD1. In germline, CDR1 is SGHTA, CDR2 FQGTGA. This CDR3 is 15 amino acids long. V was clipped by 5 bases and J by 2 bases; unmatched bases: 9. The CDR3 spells CASSVGQLIAYEQYF. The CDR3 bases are TGTGCCAGCAGCGTGGGACAGTTGATAGCCTACGAGCAGTACTTC. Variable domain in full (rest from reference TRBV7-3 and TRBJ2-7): GAGVSQTPSNKVTEKGKYVELRCDPISGHTALYWYRQSLGQGPEFLIYFQGTGAADDSGLPNDRFFAVRPEGSVSTLKIQRTERGDSAVYLCASSVGQLIAYEQYFGPGTRLTVT.

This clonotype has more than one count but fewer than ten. The CDR3 is CASRPWTGRGGYTF. The DNA of the CDR3 is TGTGCCAGCAGGCCGTGGACAGGTCGCGGCGGCTACACCTTC. This chain links TRBV7-2 with TRBJ1-2, with 7 bases that match TRBD1. This CDR3 contains 14 residues. The J segment lost 8 bases and the V segment lost 6 bases, leaving 12 bases of the junction unmatched. Germline V CDR1 and CDR2: SGHTA, FQGNSA.

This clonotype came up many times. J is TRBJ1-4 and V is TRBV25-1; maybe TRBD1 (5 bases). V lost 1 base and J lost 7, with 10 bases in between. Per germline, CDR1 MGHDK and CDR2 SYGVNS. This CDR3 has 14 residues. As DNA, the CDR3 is TGTGCCAGCAGTGAATGGGGCGCGGGTGAAAAACTGTTTTTT. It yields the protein CASSEWGAGEKLFF. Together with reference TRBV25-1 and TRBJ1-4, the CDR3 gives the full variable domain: EADIYQTPRYLVIGTGKKITLECSQTMGHDKMYWYQQDPGMELHLIHYSYGVNSTEKGDLSSESTVSRIRTEHFPLTLESARPSHTSQYLCASSEWGAGEKLFFGSGTQLSVL.

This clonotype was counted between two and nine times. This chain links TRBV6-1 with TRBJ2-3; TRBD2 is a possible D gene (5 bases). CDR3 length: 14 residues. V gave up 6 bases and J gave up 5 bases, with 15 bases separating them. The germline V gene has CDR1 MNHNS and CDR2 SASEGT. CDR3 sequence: CASRRAQTKDTQYF. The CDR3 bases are TGTGCCAGCAGGCGGGCCCAAACGAAAGATACGCAGTATTTT.

This CDR3 reads CASSLPAGGSGNEQFF. The CDR3 DNA reads as TGTGCCAGCAGTTTACCGGCGGGAGGATCGGGCAATGAGCAGTTCTTC. This sequence joins TRBV27 and TRBJ2-1, with 8 bases aligning to TRBD2. The germline CDR1 and CDR2 sequences are MNHEY and SMNVEV (reference sequence). V lost 2 bases to trimming and J lost 6 bases; unmatched junction nucleotides: 9. The CDR3 contains 16 residues.

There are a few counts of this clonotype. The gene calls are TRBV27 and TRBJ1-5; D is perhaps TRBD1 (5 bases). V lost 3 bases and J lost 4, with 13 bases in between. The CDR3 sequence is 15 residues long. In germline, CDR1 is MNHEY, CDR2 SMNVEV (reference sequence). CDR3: CASSFLWDPNQPQHF. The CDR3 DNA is TGTGCCAGCAGTTTTCTTTGGGACCCTAATCAGCCCCAGCATTTT.

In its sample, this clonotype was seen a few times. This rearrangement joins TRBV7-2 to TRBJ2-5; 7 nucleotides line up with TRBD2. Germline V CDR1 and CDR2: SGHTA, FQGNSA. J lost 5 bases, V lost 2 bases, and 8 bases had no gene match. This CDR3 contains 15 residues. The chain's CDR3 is CASSLTPVGGETQYF. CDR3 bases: TGTGCCAGCAGCTTAACGCCAGTCGGGGGGGAGACCCAGTACTTC.

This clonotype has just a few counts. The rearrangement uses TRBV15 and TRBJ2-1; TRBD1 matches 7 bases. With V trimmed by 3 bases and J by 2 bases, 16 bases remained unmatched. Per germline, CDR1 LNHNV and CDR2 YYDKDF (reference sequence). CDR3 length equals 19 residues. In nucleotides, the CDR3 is TGTGCCACCAGCAGGGGGGCAGGGGAAGGACAGGTGGCCTACAATGAGCAGTTCTTC. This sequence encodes CATSRGAGEGQVAYNEQFF.

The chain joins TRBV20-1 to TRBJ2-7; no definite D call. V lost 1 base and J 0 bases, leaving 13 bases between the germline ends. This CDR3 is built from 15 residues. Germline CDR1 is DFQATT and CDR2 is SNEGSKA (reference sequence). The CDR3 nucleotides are TGCAGTGCTAGAGCGCCAAAAGCGACCTCCTACGAGCAGTACTTC. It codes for CSARAPKATSYEQYF.

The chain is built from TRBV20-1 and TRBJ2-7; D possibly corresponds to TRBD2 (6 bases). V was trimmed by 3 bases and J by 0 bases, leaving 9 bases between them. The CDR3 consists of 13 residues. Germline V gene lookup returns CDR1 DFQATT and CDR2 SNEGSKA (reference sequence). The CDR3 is CSASGGDSYEQYV. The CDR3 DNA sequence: TGCAGTGCTAGCGGGGGTGACTCCTACGAGCAGTACGTC.

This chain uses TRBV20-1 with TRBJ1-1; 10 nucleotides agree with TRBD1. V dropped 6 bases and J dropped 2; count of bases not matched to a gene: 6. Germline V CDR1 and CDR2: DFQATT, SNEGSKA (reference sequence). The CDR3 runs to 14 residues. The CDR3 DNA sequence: TGCAGTGCCCGGACAGGGGGGAGTAACACTGAAGCTTTCTTT. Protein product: CSARTGGSNTEAFF.

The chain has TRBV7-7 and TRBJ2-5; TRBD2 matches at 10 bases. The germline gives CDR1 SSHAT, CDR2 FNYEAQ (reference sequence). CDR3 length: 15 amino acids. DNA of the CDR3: TGTGCTACAACTCTTAGCGGGGGGTTCCAAGAGACCCAGTACTTC. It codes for CATTLSGGFQETQYF.

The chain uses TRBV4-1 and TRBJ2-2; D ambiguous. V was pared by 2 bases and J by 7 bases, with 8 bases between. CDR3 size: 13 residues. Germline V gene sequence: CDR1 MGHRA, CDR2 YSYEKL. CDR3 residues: CASSQLGFGELFF. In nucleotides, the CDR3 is TGCGCCAGCAGCCAATTGGGGTTCGGGGAGCTGTTTTTT.